Listed below are T cell receptor beta chains from one sample, sequenced in a study of T cell repertoires in cytomegalovirus infection. From the reads, TCRdb called clonotypes with MiXCR, one entry per CDR3 protein. The data hold roughly 760,000 distinct CDR3 sequences, with 35% to 45% observed a single time. The sample taken for sequencing was PBMCs. The receptors originated from a human donor in good health (CMV status not recorded). Some clones in this sample may be carry-over from other donors' samples. CDR3s include the opening cysteine and the closing phenylalanine or tryptophan. Each record gives: J gene, V gene, clone size, D gene, CDR3 DNA, CDR3 protein. A D gene is named only where the DNA matches it firmly. Rows give clone size only sometimes, using once, few, many, or a class for an expanded clone.

TRBJ2-3 | TRBV12-3/TRBV12-4 | - | - | TGTGCCAGCAGTTTAGCGTATTCAGATACGCAGTATTTT | CASSLAYSDTQYF
TRBJ2-5 | TRBV7-2 | many | - | TGTGCCAGCAGCCCTGCTTGGGAGACCCAGTACTTC | CASSPAWETQYF
TRBJ1-5 | TRBV19 | - | TRBD1 | TGTGCCAGTAGTCCTCGCCTCGGACAGGCTAGGAGCAATCAGCCCCAGCATTTT | CASSPRLGQARSNQPQHF
TRBJ1-5 | TRBV19 | few | - | TGTGCCAGTACCGAGGGTAGGGGTCAGCCCCAGCATTTT | CASTEGRGQPQHF
TRBJ1-5 | TRBV27 | - | - | TGTGCCAGCAGTTTAGTTAGTGAGAATCAGCCCCAGCATTTT | CASSLVSENQPQHF
TRBJ2-1 | TRBV7-2 | few | TRBD1 | TGTGCCAGCAGCAGATGGACAGGGGGCTCCTACAATGAGCAGTTCTTC | CASSRWTGGSYNEQFF
TRBJ1-1 | TRBV11-2 | - | - | TGTGCCAGCAGCGTCATGGGACTACTCACTGAAGCTTTCTTT | CASSVMGLLTEAFF
TRBJ1-5 | TRBV12-3/TRBV12-4 | - | - | TGTGCCAGCAGTTTAATAGAGGGCGGTCAGCCCCAGCATTTT | CASSLIEGGQPQHF
TRBJ1-1 | TRBV12-3/TRBV12-4 | - | - | TGTGCCAACAGTTTATCCTGGGGCACTGAAGCTTTCTTT | CANSLSWGTEAFF
TRBJ2-7 | TRBV7-6 | - | - | TGTGCCAGCAGCTTAGTATGGGACGAGCAGTACTTC | CASSLVWDEQYF
TRBJ1-2 | TRBV19 | few | - | TGTGCCAGTAGTAAATCGGTCGCCAGGGGCAACTATGGCTACACCTTC | CASSKSVARGNYGYTF
TRBJ2-1 | TRBV6-1 | few | TRBD2 | TGTGCCAGCAGTGAGGGACTAGCGGGCCTCAATGAGCAGTTCTTC | CASSEGLAGLNEQFF
TRBJ2-3 | TRBV29-1 | few | - | TGCAGCGGTACCTCCACAGATACGCAGTATTTT | CSGTSTDTQYF
TRBJ1-1 | TRBV5-1 | - | TRBD1 | TGCGCCAGCAGCCCGGAGGGGACAGGGTCGAACACTGAAGCTTTCTTT | CASSPEGTGSNTEAFF
TRBJ1-5 | TRBV2 | - | TRBD1 | TGTGCCAGCTCCGTCCGCCTGACAGGGGGCGATGGTCAGCCCCAGCATTTT | CASSVRLTGGDGQPQHF
TRBJ2-2 | TRBV18 | - | TRBD2 | TGTGCCAGCTCCCCGGGACTAGCGGGAATCCGGGAGCTGTTTTTT | CASSPGLAGIRELFF
TRBJ1-2 | TRBV7-8 | - | - | TGTGCCAGCAGCTTAGATGAGCCTCGCTCCGGCTACACCTTC | CASSLDEPRSGYTF
TRBJ1-5 | TRBV7-8 | - | - | TGTGCCAGCAGCTTAAGTGGGTCCGGGGCCCAGCATTTT | CASSLSGSGAQHF
TRBJ2-1 | TRBV28 | - | - | TGTGCCAGCAGCCAACCCTCCTACAATGAGCAGTTCTTC | CASSQPSYNEQFF
TRBJ1-6 | TRBV19 | few | - | TGTGCCACCCGAGCGGCAGATGTTAATAATTCACCCCTCCACTTT | CATRAADVNNSPLHF
TRBJ2-5 | TRBV6-1 | few | - | TGTGCCAGCAGTGAAGCCTGGGGGCTATATTCCGCGGAGACCCAGTACTTC | CASSEAWGLYSAETQYF
TRBJ2-3 | TRBV7-6 | many | TRBD1 | TGTGCCAGCAGCTTAGGGGTGGGACAGGGGCGAGATACGCAGTATTTT | CASSLGVGQGRDTQYF
TRBJ1-4 | TRBV7-2 | - | - | TGTGCCAGCAGCCTAGCGACGATATACCCTAATGAAAAACTGTTTTTT | CASSLATIYPNEKLFF
TRBJ1-4 | TRBV2 | - | TRBD1 | TGTGCCAGCAGGAGGACAGGGGCCAGTGAAAAACTGTTTTTT | CASRRTGASEKLFF
TRBJ1-3 | TRBV28 | - | - | TGTGCCAGCAGTTGGGCCGGGGGAGACGGAAACACCATATATTTT | CASSWAGGDGNTIYF
TRBJ2-7 | TRBV20-1 | few | - | TGCAGTGCTAGATCTTACGGGAGTAGGATACACGAGCAGTACTTC | CSARSYGSRIHEQYF
TRBJ2-2 | TRBV19 | - | TRBD2 | TGTGCCAGTAGTTCGACTAGCGGAACTCTTGCGAACACCGGAGAGCTGTTTTTT | CASSSTSGTLANTGELFF
TRBJ2-7 | TRBV6-2/TRBV6-3 | few | TRBD1 | TGTGCCACCGACCGGGACAGGGGCTACGAGCAGTACTTC | CATDRDRGYEQYF
TRBJ2-7 | TRBV5-6 | few | TRBD1 | TGTGCCAGCAGCTTGGACAGGGGGTCCTCCTACGAGCAGTACTTC | CASSLDRGSSYEQYF
TRBJ2-1 | TRBV6-2/TRBV6-3 | - | TRBD2 | TGTGCCAGCAGGGATCTAGCGGGGCCCTACAATGAGCAGTTCTTC | CASRDLAGPYNEQFF
TRBJ1-3 | TRBV25-1 | few | - | TGTGCCAGCGGTGGGACGTGGAACTCTGGAAACACCATATATTTT | CASGGTWNSGNTIYF
TRBJ1-3 | TRBV7-6 | many | - | TGTGCCAGCAGCCCCTTCACGGATAAATGGAGCACCATATATTTT | CASSPFTDKWSTIYF
TRBJ2-7 | TRBV7-2 | - | - | TGTGCCAGCAGCCAGACGATCCTTGGAGCCTACGAGCAGTACTTC | CASSQTILGAYEQYF
TRBJ1-2 | TRBV4-1 | - | TRBD1 | TGTGCCAGCAGCCAAGGTGGGACAGGCTGGGGCTACACCTTC | CASSQGGTGWGYTF
TRBJ2-1 | TRBV2 | - | - | TGTGTCAGCAAGGGGAGCTCCTACAATGAGCAGTTCTTC | CVSKGSSYNEQFF
TRBJ1-5 | TRBV18 | - | - | TGTGCCAGCTCACGAACAGGGTTCAATCAGCCCCAGCATTTT | CASSRTGFNQPQHF
TRBJ1-2 | TRBV5-1 | - | - | TGCGCCAGCAGCTTGGTAGGCAGTTCAATAGGGGGCTACACCTTC | CASSLVGSSIGGYTF
TRBJ2-7 | TRBV12-3/TRBV12-4 | few | - | TGTGCCAGCAGGGGCGGGACCGGCGGCGAGCAGTACTTC | CASRGGTGGEQYF
TRBJ2-7 | TRBV7-2 | once | - | TGTGCCAGCAGCTTAGAGGCTAGCGTGACCCATGAGCAGTACTTC | CASSLEASVTHEQYF
TRBJ1-5 | TRBV28 | few | - | TGTGCCAGCAGTTTGAGGGTGCAACGGCCCCAGCATTTT | CASSLRVQRPQHF
TRBJ2-7 | TRBV20-1 | once | TRBD1 | TGCGGTGCCAGCTCCGGGACAGGGGACCACGAGCAGTACTTC | CGASSGTGDHEQYF
TRBJ1-6 | TRBV5-6 | - | - | TGTGCCAGCAGCTTCCAGCAGTCGTATAATTCACCCCTCCACTTT | CASSFQQSYNSPLHF
TRBJ2-7 | TRBV12-3/TRBV12-4 | few | - | TGTGCCAGCAGTTTAACTAGATCCGAGCAGTACTTC | CASSLTRSEQYF
TRBJ2-1 | TRBV7-2 | - | TRBD1 | TGTGCCAGCAGCTTCCGGGACAGATTTTCCTACAATGAGCAGTTCTTC | CASSFRDRFSYNEQFF
TRBJ2-7 | TRBV7-9 | - | TRBD1 | TGTGCCAGCAGCCCCAAGACAGGGAACGAGCAGTACTTC | CASSPKTGNEQYF
TRBJ1-2 | TRBV4-1 | - | TRBD1 | TGCGCCAGCAGCCAAGATATCCAGGGGGGGTATGGCTACACCTTC | CASSQDIQGGYGYTF
TRBJ1-1 | TRBV6-5 | - | TRBD1 | TGTGCCAGCAGTTACTCCATCCGGGACAGGAACACTGAAGCTTTCTTT | CASSYSIRDRNTEAFF
TRBJ2-2 | TRBV7-8 | many | - | TGTGCCAGCAGCTTAGCGACCTACACCGGGGAGCTGTTTTTT | CASSLATYTGELFF